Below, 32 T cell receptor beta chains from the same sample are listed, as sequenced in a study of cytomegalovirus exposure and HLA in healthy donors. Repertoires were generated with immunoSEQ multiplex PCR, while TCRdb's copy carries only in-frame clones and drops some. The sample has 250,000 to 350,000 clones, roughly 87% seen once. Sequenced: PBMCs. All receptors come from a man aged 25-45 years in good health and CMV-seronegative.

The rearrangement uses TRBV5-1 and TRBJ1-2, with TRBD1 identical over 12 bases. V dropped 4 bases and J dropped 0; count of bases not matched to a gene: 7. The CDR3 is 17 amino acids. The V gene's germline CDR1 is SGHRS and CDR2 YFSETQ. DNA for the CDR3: TGCGCCAGCAGCATCGGGACAGGGGGCCGAGCTAACTATGGCTACACCTTC. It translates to CASSIGTGGRANYGYTF.

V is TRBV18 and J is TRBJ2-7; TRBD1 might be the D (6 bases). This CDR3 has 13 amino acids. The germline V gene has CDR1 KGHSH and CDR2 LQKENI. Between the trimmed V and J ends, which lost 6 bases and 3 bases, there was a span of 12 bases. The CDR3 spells CASSRQDLYEQYF. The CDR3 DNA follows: TGTGCCAGCTCTAGACAGGACCTCTACGAGCAGTACTTC.

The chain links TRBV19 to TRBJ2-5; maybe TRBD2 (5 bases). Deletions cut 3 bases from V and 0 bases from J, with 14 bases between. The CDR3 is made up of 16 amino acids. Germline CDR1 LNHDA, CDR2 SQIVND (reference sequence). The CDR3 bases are TGTGCCAGTAGTATCGGCTGGCAGCGGTACCAAGAGACCCAGTACTTC. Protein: CASSIGWQRYQETQYF. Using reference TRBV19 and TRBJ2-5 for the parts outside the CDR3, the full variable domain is DGGITQSPKYLFRKEGQNVTLSCEQNLNHDAMYWYRQDPGQGLRLIYYSQIVNDFQKGDIAEGYSVSREKKESFPLTVTSAQKNPTAFYLCASSIGWQRYQETQYFGPGTRLLVL.

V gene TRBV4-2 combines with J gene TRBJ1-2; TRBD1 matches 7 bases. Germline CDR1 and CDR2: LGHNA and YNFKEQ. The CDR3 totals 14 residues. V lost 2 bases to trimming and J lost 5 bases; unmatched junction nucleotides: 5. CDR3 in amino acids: CASSQTTGSYGYTF. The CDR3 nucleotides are TGTGCCAGCAGCCAAACGACAGGGAGTTATGGCTACACCTTC.

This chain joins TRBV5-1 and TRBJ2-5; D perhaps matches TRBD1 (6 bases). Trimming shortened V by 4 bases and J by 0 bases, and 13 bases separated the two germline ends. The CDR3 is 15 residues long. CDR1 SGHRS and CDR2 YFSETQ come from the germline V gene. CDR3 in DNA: TGCGCCAGCAGCCGCGTTCGACAGGACCAAGAGACCCAGTACTTC. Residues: CASSRVRQDQETQYF. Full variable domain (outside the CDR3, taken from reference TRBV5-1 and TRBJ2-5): KAGVTQTPRYLIKTRGQQVTLSCSPISGHRSVSWYQQTPGQGLQFLFEYFSETQRNKGNFPGRFSGRQFSNSRSEMNVSTLELGDSALYLCASSRVRQDQETQYFGPGTRLLVL.

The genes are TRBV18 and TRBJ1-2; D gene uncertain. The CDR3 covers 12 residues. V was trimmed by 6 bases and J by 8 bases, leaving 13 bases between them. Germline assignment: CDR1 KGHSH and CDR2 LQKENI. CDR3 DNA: TGTGCCAGCTCCCCGGGAGCTAAGGGCTACACCTTC. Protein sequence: CASSPGAKGYTF.

The CDR3 DNA is TGTGCCACCAGCAGAGATCCTACAGGGGTAGGGTATGGCTACACCTTC. It codes for CATSRDPTGVGYGYTF. The genes are TRBV15 and TRBJ1-2; TRBD1 matches 7 bases. Germline CDR1 reads LNHNV; CDR2 reads YYDKDF (reference sequence). V lost 0 bases, J lost 5 bases, and 9 bases stayed unmatched. The CDR3 has 16 amino acids.

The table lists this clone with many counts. DNA for the CDR3: TGTGCCAGTAGTGAGGGACAGAGGCAGCCCCAGCATTTT. It codes for CASSEGQRQPQHF. The V gene is TRBV19, the J gene TRBJ1-5, with 7 nucleotides matching TRBD1. With 5 bases clipped from V and 7 bases from J, the junction kept 5 bases outside the gene matches. This CDR3 spans 13 amino acids. Germline V CDR1 and CDR2: LNHDA, SQIVND (reference sequence).

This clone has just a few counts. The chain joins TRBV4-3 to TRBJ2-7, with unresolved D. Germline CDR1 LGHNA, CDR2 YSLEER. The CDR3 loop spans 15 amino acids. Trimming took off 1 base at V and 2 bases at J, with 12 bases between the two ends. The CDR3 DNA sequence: TGCGCCAGCAGCCAAGTGGCAGGTTTTGCCTACGAGCAGTACTTC. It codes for CASSQVAGFAYEQYF.

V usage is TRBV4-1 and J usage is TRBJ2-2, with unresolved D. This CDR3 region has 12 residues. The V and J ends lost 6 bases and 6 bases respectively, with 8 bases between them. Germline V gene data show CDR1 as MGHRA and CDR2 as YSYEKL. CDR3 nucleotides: TGCGCCAGCAGTAGTTCGCCCGGGGAGCTGTTTTTT. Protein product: CASSSSPGELFF.

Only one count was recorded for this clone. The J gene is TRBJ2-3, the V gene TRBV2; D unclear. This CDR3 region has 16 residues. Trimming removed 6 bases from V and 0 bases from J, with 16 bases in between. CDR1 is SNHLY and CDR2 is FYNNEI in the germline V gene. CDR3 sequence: CASRRASAVSTDTQYF. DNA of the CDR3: TGTGCCAGCAGGAGAGCGAGCGCTGTGAGCACAGATACGCAGTATTTT.

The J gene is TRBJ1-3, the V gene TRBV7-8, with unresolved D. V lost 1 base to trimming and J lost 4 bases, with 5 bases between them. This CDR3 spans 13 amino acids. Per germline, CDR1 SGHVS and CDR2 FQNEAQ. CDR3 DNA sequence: TGTGCCAGCAGCTTAGACGGGGGAAACACCATATATTTT. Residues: CASSLDGGNTIYF.

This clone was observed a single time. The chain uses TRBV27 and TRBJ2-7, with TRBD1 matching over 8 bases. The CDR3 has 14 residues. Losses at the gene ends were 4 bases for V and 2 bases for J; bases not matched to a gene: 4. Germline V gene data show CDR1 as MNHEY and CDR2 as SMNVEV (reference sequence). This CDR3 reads CASSSTGVAYEQYF. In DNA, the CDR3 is TGTGCCAGCAGTTCGACAGGGGTCGCCTACGAGCAGTACTTC.

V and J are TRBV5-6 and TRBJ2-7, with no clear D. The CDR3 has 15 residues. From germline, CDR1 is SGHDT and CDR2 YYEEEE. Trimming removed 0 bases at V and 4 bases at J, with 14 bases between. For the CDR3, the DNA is TGTGCCAGCAGCTTGGGATTCCAATACGGGTACGAGCAGTACTTC. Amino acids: CASSLGFQYGYEQYF.

The CDR3 coding sequence is TGTGCCAGTAGTATGACGCCAGGGGGCGCGGGCAATCAGCCCCAGCATTTT. Protein product: CASSMTPGGAGNQPQHF. The chain carries TRBV19 and TRBJ1-5, with 8 bases identical to TRBD1. With V trimmed by 3 bases and J by 2 bases, 9 bases remained unmatched. Germline values: CDR1 LNHDA, CDR2 SQIVND (reference sequence). CDR3 length: 17 residues.

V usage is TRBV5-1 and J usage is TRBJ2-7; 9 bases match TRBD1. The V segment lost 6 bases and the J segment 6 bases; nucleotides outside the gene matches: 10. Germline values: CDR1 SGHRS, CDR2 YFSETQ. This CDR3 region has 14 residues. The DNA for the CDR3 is TGCGCCAGCATGCTGACAGGGGGGACGGTCGAGCAGTACTTC. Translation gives CASMLTGGTVEQYF.

CDR3 nucleotides: TGTGCCAGCAGCCGGACAGCAACAAACACTGAAGCTTTCTTT. It is translated as CASSRTATNTEAFF. This chain uses TRBV6-1 with TRBJ1-1; D is possibly TRBD1 (6 bases). Germline V CDR1 and CDR2: MNHNS, SASEGT. The CDR3 sequence is 14 residues long. V was pared by 6 bases and J by 2 bases, with 13 bases between.

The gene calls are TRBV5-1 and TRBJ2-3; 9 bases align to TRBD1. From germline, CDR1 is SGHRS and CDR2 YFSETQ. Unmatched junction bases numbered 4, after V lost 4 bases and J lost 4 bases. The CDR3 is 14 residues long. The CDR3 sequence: CASSLGQGSDTQYF. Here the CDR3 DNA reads TGCGCCAGCAGCCTGGGACAGGGTTCAGATACGCAGTATTTT.

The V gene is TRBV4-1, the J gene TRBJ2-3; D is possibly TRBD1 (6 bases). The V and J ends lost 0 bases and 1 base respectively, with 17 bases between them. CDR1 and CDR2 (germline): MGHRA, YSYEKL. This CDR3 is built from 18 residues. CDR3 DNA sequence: TGCGCCAGCAGCCAAGAGACCCCCACAGGGTATGGCACAGATACGCAGTATTTT. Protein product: CASSQETPTGYGTDTQYF.

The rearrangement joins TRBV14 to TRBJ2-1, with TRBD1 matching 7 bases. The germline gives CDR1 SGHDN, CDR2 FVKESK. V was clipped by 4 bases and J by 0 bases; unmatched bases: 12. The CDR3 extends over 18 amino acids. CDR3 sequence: CASSPTPGTASSYNEQFF. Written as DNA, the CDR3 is TGTGCCAGCAGCCCGACCCCCGGGACAGCGAGCTCCTACAATGAGCAGTTCTTC.

The CDR3 is CASSLGSGYYSNQPQHF. CDR3 in DNA: TGTGCCAGCAGCTTAGGGTCGGGATACTATAGCAATCAGCCCCAGCATTTT. The V gene is TRBV7-6, the J gene TRBJ1-5; no reliable D call. V lost 1 base and J 0 bases, leaving 13 bases between the germline ends. CDR3 length: 17 residues. Per the germline V gene, CDR1 is SGHVS and CDR2 is FNYEAQ.

The CDR3, as DNA: TGTGCCAGCAGTCGGTTAAGCTCTGGAAACACCATATATTTT. Its protein product is CASSRLSSGNTIYF. The chain has TRBV6-1 and TRBJ1-3; no reliable D call. Germline values: CDR1 MNHNS, CDR2 SASEGT. V lost 5 bases, J lost 0 bases, and 8 bases lay in between. CDR3 length equals 14 residues.

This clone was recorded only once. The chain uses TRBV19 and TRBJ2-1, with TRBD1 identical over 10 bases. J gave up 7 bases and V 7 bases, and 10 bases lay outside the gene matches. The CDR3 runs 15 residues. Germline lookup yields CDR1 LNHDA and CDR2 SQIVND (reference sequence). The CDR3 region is CASTMYRTGGNEQFF. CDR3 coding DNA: TGTGCCAGTACCATGTACAGGACAGGGGGAAATGAGCAGTTCTTC.

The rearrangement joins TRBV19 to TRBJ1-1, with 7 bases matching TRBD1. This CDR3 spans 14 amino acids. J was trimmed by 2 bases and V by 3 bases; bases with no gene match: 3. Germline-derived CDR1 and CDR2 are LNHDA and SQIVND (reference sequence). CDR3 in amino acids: CASSMGQLNTEAFF. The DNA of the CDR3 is TGTGCCAGTAGTATGGGACAGCTAAACACTGAAGCTTTCTTT.

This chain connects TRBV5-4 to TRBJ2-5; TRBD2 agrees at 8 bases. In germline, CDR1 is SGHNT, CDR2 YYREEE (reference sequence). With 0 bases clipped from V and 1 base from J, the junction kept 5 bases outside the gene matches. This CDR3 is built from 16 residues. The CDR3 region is CASSLDSGTSQETQYF. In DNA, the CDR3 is TGTGCCAGCAGCTTGGACAGTGGGACTAGCCAAGAGACCCAGTACTTC.

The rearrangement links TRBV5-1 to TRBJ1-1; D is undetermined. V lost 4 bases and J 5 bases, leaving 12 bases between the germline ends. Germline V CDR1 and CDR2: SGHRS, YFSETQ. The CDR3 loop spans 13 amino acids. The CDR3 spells CASSPLGGTEAFF. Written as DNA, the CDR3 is TGCGCCAGCAGCCCCTTGGGAGGGACTGAAGCTTTCTTT. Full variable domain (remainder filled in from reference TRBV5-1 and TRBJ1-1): KAGVTQTPRYLIKTRGQQVTLSCSPISGHRSVSWYQQTPGQGLQFLFEYFSETQRNKGNFPGRFSGRQFSNSRSEMNVSTLELGDSALYLCASSPLGGTEAFFGQGTRLTVV.

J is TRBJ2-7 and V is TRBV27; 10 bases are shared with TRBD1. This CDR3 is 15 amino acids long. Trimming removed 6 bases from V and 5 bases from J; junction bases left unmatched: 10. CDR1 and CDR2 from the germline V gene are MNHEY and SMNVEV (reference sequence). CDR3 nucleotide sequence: TGTGCCAGCAGGAAGGGACAGGGGTTCGGCCACGAGCAGTACTTC. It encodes CASRKGQGFGHEQYF.

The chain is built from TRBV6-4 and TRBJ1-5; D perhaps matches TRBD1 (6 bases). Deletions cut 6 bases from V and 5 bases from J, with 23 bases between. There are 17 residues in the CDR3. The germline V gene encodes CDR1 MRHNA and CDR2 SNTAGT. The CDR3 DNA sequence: TGTGCCAGCAGAAATCCGGGACACCCGTCGGGCGATCAGCCCCAGCATTTT. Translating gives CASRNPGHPSGDQPQHF.

This CDR3 is CASSPRVGDTEAFF. CDR3 sequence (DNA): TGTGCCAGCAGCCCTAGGGTGGGAGACACTGAAGCTTTCTTT. The chain employs TRBV7-8 and TRBJ1-1; D gene ambiguous. Trimming pared 5 bases from V and 3 bases from J, leaving 13 bases between. The CDR3 has 14 residues. The V gene's germline CDR1 is SGHVS and CDR2 FQNEAQ.

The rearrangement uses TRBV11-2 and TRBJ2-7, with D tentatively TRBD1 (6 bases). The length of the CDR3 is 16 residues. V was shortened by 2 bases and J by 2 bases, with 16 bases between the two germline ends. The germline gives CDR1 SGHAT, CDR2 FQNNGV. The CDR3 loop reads CASSLKDPDRPYEQYF. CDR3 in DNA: TGTGCCAGCAGCTTAAAGGACCCGGACAGACCCTACGAGCAGTACTTC.

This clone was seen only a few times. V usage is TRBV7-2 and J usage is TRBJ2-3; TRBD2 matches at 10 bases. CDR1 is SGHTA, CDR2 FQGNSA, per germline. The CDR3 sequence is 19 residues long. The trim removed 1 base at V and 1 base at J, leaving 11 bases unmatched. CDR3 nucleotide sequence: TGTGCCAGCAGCTTAGTCTTAAATCTAGCGGGGGATGGCACAGATACGCAGTATTTT. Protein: CASSLVLNLAGDGTDTQYF.

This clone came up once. CDR3 coding DNA: TGTGCCAGCAGTAGCAGCCGGACAGGGCTCAATGAGCAGTTCTTC. As protein: CASSSSRTGLNEQFF. This chain uses TRBV25-1 with TRBJ2-1; TRBD1 matches 8 bases. Germline-derived CDR1 and CDR2 are MGHDK and SYGVNS. This CDR3 comprises 15 residues. V was pared by 5 bases and J by 6 bases, with 9 bases of the junction left unmatched.